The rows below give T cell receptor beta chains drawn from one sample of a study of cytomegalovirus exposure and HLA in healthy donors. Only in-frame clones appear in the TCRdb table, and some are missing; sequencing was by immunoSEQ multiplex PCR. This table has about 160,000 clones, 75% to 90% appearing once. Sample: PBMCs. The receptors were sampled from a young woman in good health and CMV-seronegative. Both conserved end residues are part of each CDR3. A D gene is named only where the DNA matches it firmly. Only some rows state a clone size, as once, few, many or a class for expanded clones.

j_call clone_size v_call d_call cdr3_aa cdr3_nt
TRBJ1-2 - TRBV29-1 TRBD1 CSVWTGLYGYTF TGCAGCGTTTGGACAGGGCTCTATGGCTACACCTTC
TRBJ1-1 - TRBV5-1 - CASSQTEMNTEAFF TGCGCCAGCAGCCAGACAGAAATGAACACTGAAGCTTTCTTT
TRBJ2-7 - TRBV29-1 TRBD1 CSVEDRDRIYEQYF TGCAGCGTTGAAGATCGGGACAGGATCTACGAGCAGTACTTC
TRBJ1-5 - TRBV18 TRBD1 CASSLNRDSEPQHF TGTGCCAGCTCTCTTAACCGGGACAGTGAGCCCCAGCATTTT
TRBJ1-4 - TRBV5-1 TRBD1 CASSQSGYLYGTANEKLFF TGCGCCAGCAGTCAATCCGGGTATTTGTATGGGACAGCTAATGAAAAACTGTTTTTT
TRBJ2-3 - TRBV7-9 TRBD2 CASSFGVLAGGTDTQYF TGTGCCAGCAGCTTTGGGGTACTAGCGGGGGGAACAGATACGCAGTATTTT
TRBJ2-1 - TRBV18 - CASSPHRDFNEQFF TGTGCCAGCTCACCACACAGGGATTTCAATGAGCAGTTCTTC
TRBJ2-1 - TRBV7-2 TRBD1 CASRITGDGEQFF TGTGCCAGCAGGATTACAGGGGACGGTGAGCAGTTCTTC
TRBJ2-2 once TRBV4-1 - CASSPRGAGVGTGELFF TGCGCCAGCAGCCCGAGAGGCGCAGGGGTGGGCACCGGGGAGCTGTTTTTT
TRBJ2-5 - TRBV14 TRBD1 CASSPHMFQGARETQYF TGTGCCAGCAGCCCCCATATGTTTCAGGGGGCAAGGGAGACCCAGTACTTC
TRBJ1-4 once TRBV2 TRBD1 CASSATLTGGDEKLFF TGTGCCAGCAGTGCAACCTTAACAGGGGGCGATGAAAAACTGTTTTTT
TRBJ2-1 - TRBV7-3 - CASSGADNEQFF TGTGCCAGCAGCGGGGCGGATAATGAGCAGTTCTTC
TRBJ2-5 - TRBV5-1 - CASSSQGQETQYF TGCGCCAGCAGCTCACAGGGTCAAGAGACCCAGTACTTC
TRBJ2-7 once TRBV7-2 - CASSLGLGEQYF TGTGCCAGCAGCTTGGGTCTAGGCGAGCAGTACTTC
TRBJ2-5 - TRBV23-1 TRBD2 CASSTGTSGETQYF TGCGCCAGCAGTACCGGGACTAGTGGGGAGACCCAGTACTTC
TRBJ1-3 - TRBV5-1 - CASSLGTEAGNTIYF TGCGCCAGCAGCTTGGGGACAGAGGCTGGAAACACCATATATTTT
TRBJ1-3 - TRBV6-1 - CASTTGLLDTIYF TGTGCCTCCACTACGGGACTACTAGACACCATATATTTT
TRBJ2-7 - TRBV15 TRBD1 CATSRSPGQGFIDSYEQYF TGTGCCACCAGCAGAAGCCCTGGACAGGGTTTTATAGACTCCTACGAGCAGTACTTC
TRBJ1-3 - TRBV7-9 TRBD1 CASSPRTGQGNTIYF TGTGCCAGCAGCCCCCGGACAGGTCAAGGAAACACCATATATTTT
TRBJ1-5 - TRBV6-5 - CASGANSNQPQHF TGTGCCAGCGGGGCAAATAGCAATCAGCCCCAGCATTTT
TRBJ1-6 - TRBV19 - CASSILGGRRNSPLHF TGTGCCAGTAGTATTCTCGGGGGGCGGCGGAATTCACCCCTCCACTTT
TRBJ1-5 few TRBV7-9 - CASSPTGLGQPQHF TGTGCCAGCAGCCCAACAGGGTTAGGGCAGCCCCAGCATTTT
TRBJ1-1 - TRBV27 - CASSSGGDTEAFF TGTGCCAGCAGTTCGGGTGGAGATACTGAAGCTTTCTTT
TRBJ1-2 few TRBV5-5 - CASSLRQDYGYTF TGTGCCAGCAGCTTGCGACAGGATTATGGCTACACCTTC